This entry lists 8 T cell receptor beta chains sequenced from one sample in a study of monozygotic twins with inflammatory bowel disease. TCRdb reprocessed the 5' RACE reads and stores each CDR3 protein as one record, lacking DNA. Its table records around 450,000 distinct CDR3 sequences. The sequencing input was blood. The receptors derive from a human donor with ulcerative colitis or Crohn's disease, or a healthy co-twin of an affected twin (not recorded which).

The genes are TRBV7-2 and TRBJ2-5. Per germline, CDR1 SGHTA and CDR2 FQGNSA. CDR3 length equals 14 residues. The CDR3 is CASSLPRDLETQYF.

The chain joins TRBV3-1 to TRBJ1-1. The CDR3 sequence is 12 residues long. Germline CDR1 is LGHDT and CDR2 is YNNKEL (reference sequence). CDR3 sequence reads: CASSFMNTEAFF. The complete variable domain, with remaining parts taken from reference TRBV3-1 and TRBJ1-1, reads DTAVSQTPKYLVTQMGNDKSIKCEQNLGHDTMYWYKQDSKKFLKIMFSYNNKELIINETVPNRFSPKSPDKAHLNLHINSLELGDSAVYFCASSFMNTEAFFGQGTRLTVV.

The chain links TRBV5-1 to TRBJ1-1; TCRdb proposes TRBD1, but this gene call is untestable without DNA. CDR3 length: 13 amino acids. From germline, CDR1 is SGHRS and CDR2 YFSETQ. CDR3 region: CASSVGGITEAFF.

This chain uses TRBV6-5 with TRBJ1-6. CDR3 length equals 15 residues. Germline CDR1 and CDR2: MNHEY and SVGAGI. CDR3: CASSYSPGLESPLHF.

This chain connects TRBV12-3 or TRBV12-4 to TRBJ1-4; TCRdb's D call of TRBD1 is untestable without DNA. This CDR3 spans 14 amino acids. This CDR3 reads CASSVQGAREKLFF.

The rearrangement uses TRBV12-3 or TRBV12-4 and TRBJ2-2; TCRdb's D call, TRBD1, is unchecked because there is no DNA. CDR3 size: 14 residues. Here the CDR3 reads CASTALRGSGELFF.

The rearrangement uses TRBV24-1 and TRBJ2-1; TCRdb's D call, TRBD2, is unchecked because there is no DNA. CDR1 and CDR2 from the germline V gene are KGHDR and SFDVKD. The CDR3 totals 12 residues. CDR3 residues: CATSDGRNEQFF.

The chain employs TRBV6-2 or TRBV6-3 and TRBJ2-3; checking the TCRdb D call of TRBD1 is not possible without DNA. The CDR3 is 16 residues long. CDR1 is MNHEY and CDR2 is SVGEGT in the germline V gene. CDR3 sequence: CASSYSPGQGTDTQYF.